A selection of T cell receptor beta chains follows, all from one sample in a study of cytomegalovirus exposure and HLA in healthy donors. TCRdb's copy holds only in-frame clones and misses some; the assay was immunoSEQ multiplex PCR. In the table there are almost 200,000 clones, around 80% of which are singletons. Sequencing used PBMCs. These receptors came from a woman in her 30s in good health and CMV-seronegative. Each CDR3 is given with its conserved first and last residue. D genes are given only for firm matches. Some rows mark clone size as missing; the rest say once, few, many or name a class of expanded clone.

NA	NA	TRBJ1-2	TRBV25-1	CASSEFGLGYTF	TGTGCCAGCAGTGAATTCGGGTTAGGCTACACCTTC
NA	TRBD1	TRBJ1-1	TRBV5-4	CASSTKQGAGTEAFF	TGTGCCAGCAGCACCAAACAGGGGGCGGGCACTGAAGCTTTCTTT
NA	NA	TRBJ1-3	TRBV6-5	CASSYSRVFSGNTIYF	TGTGCCAGCAGTTACTCCAGGGTCTTCTCTGGAAACACCATATATTTT
NA	TRBD1	TRBJ2-1	TRBV7-9	CASSLLGGTGARNEQFF	TGTGCCAGCAGCTTATTAGGCGGGACAGGGGCTCGAAATGAGCAGTTCTTC
NA	TRBD1	TRBJ2-3	TRBV6-5	CASRDRDSSTDTQYF	TGTGCCAGCAGAGACCGGGACAGCAGCACAGATACGCAGTATTTT
NA	TRBD1	TRBJ2-7	TRBV6-5	CASRSQGWNEQYF	TGTGCCAGCCGTTCACAGGGGTGGAACGAGCAGTACTTC
NA	TRBD1	TRBJ2-7	TRBV30	CAWMTGGGEQYF	TGTGCCTGGATGACAGGGGGCGGGGAGCAGTACTTC
many	NA	TRBJ1-2	TRBV6-9	CASSWRVGYTF	TGTGCCAGCAGTTGGCGGGTTGGCTACACCTTC
NA	TRBD1	TRBJ2-1	TRBV19	CASSIGQGIGNEQFF	TGTGCCAGTAGTATCGGACAGGGGATCGGCAATGAGCAGTTCTTC
NA	NA	TRBJ2-1	TRBV5-1	CASSSGRGSSYNEQFF	TGCGCCAGCAGCTCAGGCAGGGGAAGCTCCTACAATGAGCAGTTCTTC
NA	TRBD1	TRBJ1-6	TRBV30	CAWIRDRGNSPLHF	TGTGCCTGGATCCGCGACAGGGGAAATTCACCCCTCCACTTT
once	TRBD2	TRBJ2-7	TRBV6-1	CASRDSGSSYEQYF	TGTGCCAGCAGGGATAGCGGGAGCTCCTACGAGCAGTACTTC
NA	NA	TRBJ1-5	TRBV5-1	CASSPGTLSNQPQHF	TGCGCCAGCAGCCCGGGGACACTTAGCAATCAGCCCCAGCATTTT
NA	NA	TRBJ1-2	TRBV21-1	CASSKGGTGEGANYGYTF	TGTGCCAGCAGCAAAGGTGGGACAGGGGAGGGAGCTAACTATGGCTACACCTTC
NA	NA	TRBJ2-7	TRBV5-6	CASSLGGRPPNEQYF	TGTGCCAGCAGCTTGGGTGGCAGGCCCCCTAACGAGCAGTACTTC
NA	NA	TRBJ1-1	TRBV30	CAWSVSAGRAFF	TGTGCCTGGAGTGTAAGTGCGGGGAGAGCTTTCTTT
NA	NA	TRBJ2-5	TRBV30	CAWSVLWRGRISTEETQYF	TGTGCCTGGAGTGTACTGTGGAGGGGGCGAATTTCGACGGAGGAGACCCAGTACTTC
NA	NA	TRBJ1-2	TRBV11-2	CASSQRQDGYTF	TGTGCCAGCAGCCAAAGACAGGATGGCTACACCTTC
NA	TRBD1	TRBJ1-4	TRBV5-1	CASSLSLLRDRNSEKLFF	TGCGCCAGCAGCCTTTCCCTCCTCAGGGACAGGAATAGTGAAAAACTGTTTTTT
NA	TRBD2	TRBJ2-7	TRBV19	CASSGASGYEQYF	TGTGCCAGTAGTGGTGCTAGCGGCTACGAGCAGTACTTC
NA	TRBD2	TRBJ2-7	TRBV10-3	CASRESGGEQYF	TGTGCCAGCCGGGAGTCGGGGGGCGAGCAGTACTTC
few	NA	TRBJ1-1	TRBV10-3	CAISEPGQSNTEAFF	TGTGCCATCAGTGAGCCGGGACAATCGAACACTGAAGCTTTCTTT
once	NA	TRBJ1-3	TRBV11-2	CASSLAGQSSGNTIYF	TGTGCCAGCAGCTTGGCAGGACAGAGCTCTGGAAACACCATATATTTT
NA	TRBD2	TRBJ2-4	TRBV29-1	CSVDSGGRNIQYF	TGCAGCGTTGATAGCGGGGGGCGGAACATTCAGTACTTC
NA	NA	TRBJ1-2	TRBV5-1	CASRSLGGQANYGYTF	TGCGCCAGCAGATCCCTGGGGGGGCAAGCTAACTATGGCTACACCTTC
NA	TRBD2	TRBJ2-5	TRBV28	CASSLWTSGVAGETQYF	TGTGCCAGCAGTCTTTGGACTAGCGGGGTCGCGGGGGAGACCCAGTACTTC
NA	TRBD1	TRBJ1-1	TRBV28	CASSWDRVIIGGFF	TGTGCCAGCAGTTGGGACAGGGTTATCATCGGTGGCTTCTTT
NA	TRBD1	TRBJ1-5	TRBV2	CASSPGQGLGSNQPQHF	TGTGCCAGCAGTCCGGGACAGGGTCTGGGTAGCAATCAGCCCCAGCATTTT
few	NA	TRBJ2-5	TRBV5-4	CASSLGQVGVETQYF	TGTGCCAGCAGCTTGGGGCAGGTAGGCGTTGAGACCCAGTACTTC
NA	TRBD1	TRBJ1-1	TRBV19	CASNRDRGWTEAFF	TGTGCCAGTAATCGGGACAGGGGGTGGACTGAAGCTTTCTTT
NA	NA	TRBJ1-5	TRBV1	CTSSRGQRNQPQHF	TGCACCAGCAGCCGAGGACAGCGCAATCAGCCCCAGCATTTT
NA	TRBD2	TRBJ2-7	TRBV6-1	CASIPSGRGEQYF	TGTGCCAGCATCCCTAGCGGGAGGGGCGAGCAGTACTTC
NA	TRBD2	TRBJ2-7	TRBV29-1	CSVPKSGSEYEQYF	TGCAGCGTTCCGAAGAGCGGGAGTGAATACGAGCAGTACTTC
NA	NA	TRBJ1-3	TRBV9	CASSVERSSGNTIYF	TGTGCCAGCAGCGTAGAAAGGAGCTCTGGAAACACCATATATTTT
NA	NA	TRBJ2-2	TRBV7-7	CASSLGGVNTGELFF	TGTGCCAGCAGCTTAGGGGGGGTTAACACCGGGGAGCTGTTTTTT
NA	NA	TRBJ1-1	TRBV10-3	CAISEGQNTEAFF	TGTGCCATCAGTGAAGGACAGAACACTGAAGCTTTCTTT
NA	TRBD1	TRBJ2-1	TRBV7-3	CASSSLGGTASYNEQFF	TGTGCCAGCAGCTCTTTGGGTGGGACAGCCTCCTACAATGAGCAGTTCTTC
NA	TRBD2	TRBJ2-3	TRBV6-1	CASRLAGGTDTQYF	TGTGCCAGCAGATTAGCGGGAGGGACAGATACGCAGTATTTT
NA	TRBD1	TRBJ1-6	TRBV28	CASRPTGGPDNSPLHF	TGTGCCAGCAGACCTACAGGGGGCCCAGATAATTCACCCCTCCACTTT
NA	NA	TRBJ2-7	TRBV5-1	CASGPTRGAIGSYEQYF	TGCGCCAGCGGCCCAACACGGGGGGCGATTGGCTCCTACGAGCAGTACTTC